The 6 T cell receptor beta chains listed next were all sequenced from one sample in a study of monozygotic twins with inflammatory bowel disease. TCRdb reanalyzed the 5' RACE reads, giving one entry per CDR3 protein sequence and no DNA. Found here are about 380,000 distinct CDR3 sequences; the top ten clones hold around 2.6%. Sequenced: blood. These receptor sequences come from a human donor with ulcerative colitis or Crohn's disease, or a healthy co-twin of an affected twin (not recorded which).

This chain connects TRBV9 to TRBJ1-4; TCRdb indicates TRBD1, and absent DNA this call remains unverified. In germline, CDR1 is SGDLS, CDR2 YYNGEE. There are 16 residues in the CDR3. The CDR3 loop reads CASSRTGEVTNEKLFF.

The chain is built from TRBV11-2 and TRBJ2-2; lacking DNA, the TRBD2 call made by TCRdb goes unchecked. Germline loops: CDR1 SGHAT, CDR2 FQNNGV. This CDR3 spans 16 amino acids. CDR3 sequence: CASTLLAGGNTGELFF.

The V call is TRBV14, the J call TRBJ2-1. Per the germline V gene, CDR1 is SGHDN and CDR2 is FVKESK. The CDR3 spans 17 residues. This chain's CDR3 is CASSQGLGGGSYNEQFF.

CDR3 protein: CASSAGTGVSYGYTF. The chain joins TRBV7-6 to TRBJ1-2; the TRBD1 assignment by TCRdb is unverifiable without DNA. Germline CDR1 and CDR2: SGHVS and FNYEAQ. The CDR3 loop spans 15 amino acids.

The chain carries TRBV30 and TRBJ2-5; no DNA is available, so the TRBD2 call from TCRdb remains unchecked. The CDR3 has 15 amino acids. CDR1 and CDR2 from the germline V gene are GTSNPN and SVGIG (reference sequence). Here the CDR3 reads CAWSEGLAGTETQYF.

The gene calls are TRBV3-1 and TRBJ1-2; TCRdb names TRBD1, which stays unverified in the absence of DNA. This CDR3 region has 15 residues. The germline V gene has CDR1 LGHDT and CDR2 YNNKEL (reference sequence). CDR3 region: CASSHADRGNYGYTF. The complete variable domain, with remaining parts taken from reference TRBV3-1 and TRBJ1-2, reads DTAVSQTPKYLVTQMGNDKSIKCEQNLGHDTMYWYKQDSKKFLKIMFSYNNKELIINETVPNRFSPKSPDKAHLNLHINSLELGDSAVYFCASSHADRGNYGYTFGSGTRLTVV.